This T cell receptor (beta chain) was found in a study of shared clonotypes between healthy human individuals. Repertoires were generated with immunoSEQ multiplex PCR, while TCRdb's copy carries only in-frame clones and drops some. The repertoire consists of over a million clones, with 95% to 99% occurring once and the leading ten covering around 0.45%. This CDR3 has 15 amino acids. CDR1 is KGHSH, CDR2 LQKENI, per germline. After removal of 7 bases from V and 0 bases from J, the junction contained 7 bases not matched to a gene. Notes on this clone: Its antigen is not known.

Notes on the study in general: Though the depth was large, rarefaction showed that sorted-subset sequencing was incomplete. Clonotype sharing among the donors was expected to vary with sequencing depth. The researchers took only blood, and tissue repertoires probably look different.

Splitting the CD4+ cells yielded a CD45RA+ naive subset and a CD45RA-negative memory subset. J is TRBJ2-3 and V is TRBV18; 7 positions match TRBD1. The sequenced sample consisted of naive CD4+ T cells sorted from blood. Regarding subset: CD45RA+ positively selected. The sequence was collected from a man in his thirties or forties in good health. The CDR3 loop reads CASLTRGTSTDTQYF. The CDR3 DNA reads as TGTGCCAGCTTAACCAGGGGGACGAGCACAGATACGCAGTATTTT.